The next 26 T cell receptor beta chains were all read from a single sample in a study of neurological immune-mediated disorders. TCRdb ran MiXCR on the 5' RACE reads and lists one entry per CDR3 protein. The table has more than 75,000 distinct CDR3 sequences, roughly 3.3% seen once. Sequenced: PBMCs. Receptors were obtained from a woman aged 45-60 years with multiple sclerosis.

This clonotype occurred many times. V gene TRBV7-8 combines with J gene TRBJ1-2; D is uncertain. The V gene's germline CDR1 is SGHVS and CDR2 FQNEAQ. V lost 1 base and J lost 0, with 9 bases in between. This CDR3 contains 15 residues. CDR3 protein: CASSLGPESNYGYTF. In DNA form, the CDR3 reads TGTGCCAGCAGCTTAGGACCAGAATCTAACTATGGCTACACCTTC.

The table lists this clonotype with many counts. V is TRBV6-6 and J is TRBJ2-7; 9 bases fit TRBD2. The J segment lost 6 bases and the V segment lost 6 bases, leaving 9 bases of the junction unmatched. From germline, CDR1 is MNHNY and CDR2 SVGAGI (reference sequence). This CDR3 is built from 14 residues. The CDR3 nucleotides are TGTGCCAGCAGGGAGGGACTAGCTGGTTCCGAGCAGTACTTC. This encodes CASREGLAGSEQYF.

The table lists this clonotype with many counts. The chain recombines TRBV5-1 with TRBJ2-5; D gene uncertain. This CDR3 comprises 13 residues. V was pared by 1 base and J by 3 bases, with 7 bases between. The germline V gene encodes CDR1 SGHRS and CDR2 YFSETQ. The CDR3 region is CASSLTNEETQYF. CDR3 in DNA: TGCGCCAGCAGCTTGACAAATGAAGAGACCCAGTACTTC.

At least ten counts were recorded for this clonotype. The chain carries TRBV27 and TRBJ2-1; 12 bases line up with TRBD2. Per the germline V gene, CDR1 is MNHEY and CDR2 is SMNVEV (reference sequence). CDR3 length: 19 amino acids. The J segment lost 3 bases and the V segment lost 0 bases, leaving 9 bases of the junction unmatched. Written as DNA, the CDR3 is TGTGCCAGCAGTTTATCGGTACTAGCGGGGGGTCAGATCTACAATGAGCAGTTCTTC. Protein sequence: CASSLSVLAGGQIYNEQFF.

This clonotype was counted many times. The rearrangement links TRBV5-1 to TRBJ2-3; TRBD1 matches 11 bases. V was pared by 0 bases and J by 6 bases, with 6 bases of the junction left unmatched. Germline V gene lookup returns CDR1 SGHRS and CDR2 YFSETQ. The CDR3 is 16 residues long. CDR3: CASSLGRTGGGDTQYF. For the CDR3, the DNA is TGCGCCAGCAGCTTGGGCAGGACAGGGGGCGGGGATACGCAGTATTTT. Looking up the rest from reference TRBV5-1 and TRBJ2-3 gives the full variable domain: KAGVTQTPRYLIKTRGQQVTLSCSPISGHRSVSWYQQTPGQGLQFLFEYFSETQRNKGNFPGRFSGRQFSNSRSEMNVSTLELGDSALYLCASSLGRTGGGDTQYFGPGTRLTVL.

This clonotype was detected many times. CDR3 in amino acids: CASSRSGGSSYEQYF. As DNA, the CDR3 is TGCGCCAGCAGCAGAAGCGGGGGGAGCTCCTACGAGCAGTACTTC. The chain links TRBV5-1 to TRBJ2-7; 9 bases line up with TRBD2. The CDR3 loop spans 15 amino acids. The junction had 5 bases not matched to a gene; V was cut back by 4 bases and J by 0 bases. CDR1 is SGHRS and CDR2 is YFSETQ in the germline V gene.

Comment on this clonotype: Being one base from a much bigger clone, this may be a read error. Given the absence of the conserved phenylalanine or tryptophan at the CDR3 end, a read error is likely. This chain connects TRBV15 to TRBJ1-2; 8 bases are shared with TRBD1. Germline values: CDR1 LNHNV, CDR2 YYDKDF (reference sequence). This CDR3 comprises 14 residues. The V and J ends lost 1 base and 7 bases, in that order; junction bases with no gene match: 5. This chain's CDR3 is CATSRGGTGLGYTL. In nucleotides, the CDR3 is TGTGCCACCAGCAGAGGCGGGACAGGCCTTGGCTACACCTTA.

There are many counts of this clonotype. This chain links TRBV18 with TRBJ2-3, with TRBD1 matching 7 bases. CDR1 and CDR2 (germline): KGHSH, LQKENI. The CDR3 is made up of 18 amino acids. V shed 3 bases and J 2 bases; nucleotides not matched to a gene: 14. CDR3 loop: CASSPNIDMTGFTDTQYF. CDR3 nucleotide sequence: TGTGCCAGCTCACCCAACATCGACATGACAGGGTTCACAGATACGCAGTATTTT.

In its sample, this clonotype was seen many times. The chain is built from TRBV29-1 and TRBJ2-7; D possibly uses TRBD1 or TRBD2 (7 bases each). There are 12 residues in the CDR3. Germline V gene data show CDR1 as SQVTM and CDR2 as ANQGSEA. V gave up 3 bases and J gave up 5 bases, with 11 bases separating them. The CDR3: CSVDRGGDEQYF. The DNA for the CDR3 is TGCAGCGTTGACAGGGGGGGCGACGAGCAGTACTTC.

This clonotype was seen repeatedly, ten times or more. The chain is built from TRBV5-1 and TRBJ2-2; no firm D call. Per germline, CDR1 SGHRS and CDR2 YFSETQ. The V end was cut by 7 bases, the J end by 6 bases, with 16 bases between. The CDR3 is made up of 14 amino acids. The CDR3 coding sequence is TGCGCCAGCCGCCTGCTTACGGGTTCCGGGGAGCTGTTTTTT. This codes for CASRLLTGSGELFF. The variable domain in full, with the rest retrieved from reference TRBV5-1 and TRBJ2-2, is KAGVTQTPRYLIKTRGQQVTLSCSPISGHRSVSWYQQTPGQGLQFLFEYFSETQRNKGNFPGRFSGRQFSNSRSEMNVSTLELGDSALYLCASRLLTGSGELFFGEGSRLTVL.

The table lists this clonotype with many counts. CDR3 in amino acids: CASSQYRGGKLFF. CDR3 coding DNA: TGTGCCAGCAGCCAGTACAGGGGGGGAAAACTGTTTTTT. The rearrangement links TRBV11-2 to TRBJ1-4, with TRBD1 matching over 8 bases. Germline assignment: CDR1 SGHAT and CDR2 FQNNGV. CDR3 length: 13 residues. J was trimmed by 10 bases and V by 5 bases; bases with no gene match: 6. Combining the CDR3 with reference TRBV11-2 and TRBJ1-4 gives the whole variable domain EAGVAQSPRYKIIEKRQSVAFWCNPISGHATLYWYQQILGQGPKLLIQFQNNGVVDDSQLPKDRFSAERLKGVDSTLKIQPAKLEDSAVYLCASSQYRGGKLFFGSGTQLSVL.

V usage is TRBV5-6 and J usage is TRBJ1-1; D is uncertain. V lost 2 bases and J lost 7, with 15 bases in between. CDR1 is SGHDT and CDR2 is YYEEEE in the germline V gene. CDR3 length equals 14 residues. CDR3 nucleotide sequence: TGTGCCAGCAGCTTTAGAGAGGGTGCTAATGAAGCTTTCTTT. Translating gives CASSFREGANEAFF. Together with reference TRBV5-6 and TRBJ1-1, the CDR3 gives the full variable domain: DAGVTQSPTHLIKTRGQQVTLRCSPKSGHDTVSWYQQALGQGPQFIFQYYEEEERQRGNFPDRFSGHQFPNYSSELNVNALLLGDSALYLCASSFREGANEAFFGQGTRLTVV.

This clonotype was observed at least ten times. V usage is TRBV29-1 and J usage is TRBJ1-1; TRBD1 might be the D (6 bases). The V end lost 7 bases, the J end lost 0 bases, and 9 bases lay between the germline ends. Germline V CDR1 and CDR2: SQVTM, ANQGSEA. The CDR3 has 12 residues. The CDR3: CSAGQMNTEAFF. CDR3 coding DNA: TGCAGCGCCGGACAGATGAACACTGAAGCTTTCTTT.

Note on this clonotype: The junction does not match germline at one end; this may be a read error. The chain employs TRBV20-1 and TRBJ2-1; 12 bases map to TRBD2. This CDR3 region has 15 residues. Germline CDR1 is DFQATT and CDR2 is SNEGSKA (reference sequence). This CDR3 is CSARDLAGGSGAQFF. CDR3 coding DNA: TGTAGTGCTAGAGATCTAGCGGGGGGGAGTGGTGCGCAGTTCTTC.

This clonotype has at least ten counts. The chain uses TRBV7-2 and TRBJ1-6, with D unresolved. V was shortened by 3 bases and J by 10 bases, with 13 bases between the two germline ends. The CDR3 consists of 14 residues. Germline assignment: CDR1 SGHTA and CDR2 FQGNSA. The CDR3 sequence: CASSLRSGGSPLHF. CDR3 sequence (DNA): TGTGCCAGCAGCTTGAGGTCCGGAGGGTCACCCCTCCACTTT.

This clonotype was observed at least ten times. The chain employs TRBV7-2 and TRBJ2-5; 9 nucleotides line up with TRBD1. The CDR3 has 16 residues. V was pared by 5 bases and J by 5 bases, with 12 bases of the junction left unmatched. Germline V gene data show CDR1 as SGHTA and CDR2 as FQGNSA. CDR3 sequence (DNA): TGTGCCAGCAGCACCCTGGGACAGGGACGCTTGGAGACCCAGTACTTC. As protein: CASSTLGQGRLETQYF. The variable domain in full, with the rest retrieved from reference TRBV7-2 and TRBJ2-5, is GAGVSQSPSNKVTEKGKDVELRCDPISGHTALYWYRQSLGQGLEFLIYFQGNSAPDKSGLPSDRFSAERTGGSVSTLTIQRTQQEDSAVYLCASSTLGQGRLETQYFGPGTRLLVL.

This clonotype was found many times. The chain is built from TRBV7-9 and TRBJ2-1, with D perhaps matching TRBD2 (6 bases). CDR1 and CDR2 from the germline V gene are SEHNR and FQNEAQ (reference sequence). This CDR3 has 13 residues. Trimming stripped 5 bases from V and 4 bases from J, with 9 bases between. CDR3 in DNA: TGTGCCAGCAGCGGAGGGACTTACAATGAGCAGTTCTTC. This gives the protein CASSGGTYNEQFF.

This clonotype was detected many times. This chain's CDR3 is CASSAPGPARIGELFF. The CDR3 DNA reads TGTGCCAGCAGCGCCCCGGGCCCCGCTAGGATCGGGGAGCTGTTTTTT. The chain carries TRBV9 and TRBJ2-2; D unresolved. The V end lost 3 bases, the J end lost 7 bases, and 19 bases lay between the germline ends. Germline assignment: CDR1 SGDLS and CDR2 YYNGEE. This CDR3 has 16 residues.

This clonotype has at least ten counts. The J gene is TRBJ1-2, the V gene TRBV7-9; D call uncertain. CDR1 is SEHNR, CDR2 FQNEAQ, per germline (reference sequence). V was cut by 0 bases and J by 0 bases, with 2 bases left in between. The length of the CDR3 is 13 residues. The chain's CDR3 is CASSLAANYGYTF. The CDR3 DNA is TGTGCCAGCAGCTTAGCGGCTAACTATGGCTACACCTTC.

In this sample, this clonotype turned up many times. The V call is TRBV12-3 or TRBV12-4, the J call TRBJ1-6; D is unclear. With 8 bases removed from V and 5 bases from J, the gap between germline ends came to 10 bases. The CDR3 has 13 amino acids. CDR3 loop: CASGSSNNSPLHF. DNA of the CDR3: TGTGCCAGCGGCAGTAGCAATAATTCACCCCTCCACTTT.

The sample holds many counts of this clonotype. This rearrangement joins TRBV20-1 to TRBJ2-5; D possibly corresponds to TRBD2 (6 bases). Trimming took off 3 bases at V and 1 base at J, with 21 bases between the two ends. Germline-derived CDR1 and CDR2 are DFQATT and SNEGSKA (reference sequence). The CDR3 is 17 residues long. The CDR3 nucleotides read TGCAGTGCTAGTTCGGCTGCCAAAGCGGGTGGCCAAGAGACCCAGTACTTC. Its translation is CSASSAAKAGGQETQYF.

This clonotype was found many times. This sequence joins TRBV7-9 and TRBJ2-3; 8 bases match TRBD2. J was trimmed by 2 bases and V by 5 bases; bases with no gene match: 12. Germline CDR1 SEHNR, CDR2 FQNEAQ (reference sequence). CDR3 length: 17 amino acids. The CDR3: CASSPLYRGGYTDTQYF. CDR3 coding DNA: TGTGCCAGCAGCCCCTTGTATCGGGGGGGATACACAGATACGCAGTATTTT.

This clonotype has ten or more counts. The CDR3 reads CASSGEQGGYEQYF. As DNA, the CDR3 is TGTGCCAGCAGTGGTGAACAGGGTGGTTACGAGCAGTACTTC. The chain employs TRBV6-1 and TRBJ2-7; tentative D call: TRBD1 (6 bases). Germline V gene data show CDR1 as MNHNS and CDR2 as SASEGT. V lost 4 bases and J 4 bases, leaving 14 bases between the germline ends. The CDR3 is 14 residues long.

This clonotype was seen many times. The chain recombines TRBV11-3 with TRBJ2-5, with D hard to call. The CDR3 runs to 13 residues. Germline loops: CDR1 SGHNT, CDR2 YENEEA. The V and J ends lost 3 bases and 5 bases respectively, with 10 bases between them. The CDR3 protein is CASSLFGSETQYF. The CDR3 coding sequence is TGTGCCAGCAGCTTGTTTGGATCGGAGACCCAGTACTTC.

As regards this clonotype: A much more abundant neighbour one base away suggests this may be a read error. The rearrangement links TRBV5-6 to TRBJ2-7; D not certain. Between the trimmed V and J ends, which lost 0 bases and 7 bases, there was a span of 5 bases. CDR1 is SGHDT, CDR2 YYEEEE, per germline. This CDR3 contains 11 residues. The CDR3 loop reads CASSLVEEQYF. The CDR3 bases are TGTGCCAGCAGCTTGGTCGAAGAGCAGTACTTC. Filled out from reference TRBV5-6 and TRBJ2-7, the complete variable domain reads DAGVTQSPTHLIKTRGQQVTLRCSPKSGHDTVSWYQQALGQGPQFIFQYYEEEERQRGNFPDRFSGHQFPNYSSELNVNALLLGDSALYLCASSLVEEQYFGPGTRLTVT.

This clonotype was detected many times. This chain uses TRBV28 with TRBJ2-7, with D maybe TRBD2 (5 bases). Looked up from germline, CDR1 is MDHEN and CDR2 is SYDVKM. This CDR3 has 11 amino acids. V was shortened by 8 bases and J by 5 bases, with 10 bases between the two germline ends. The CDR3 sequence: CASGGFDEQYF. The DNA of the CDR3 is TGTGCCAGCGGCGGGTTCGACGAGCAGTACTTC. The whole variable domain, filled in from reference TRBV28 and TRBJ2-7, reads DVKVTQSSRYLVKRTGEKVFLECVQDMDHENMFWYRQDPGLGLRLIYFSYDVKMKEKGDIPEGYSVSREKKERFSLILESASTNQTSMYLCASGGFDEQYFGPGTRLTVT.